This record concerns one TCR beta chain sequence. The antigen remains unidentified. Using immunoSEQ multiplex PCR, the repertoire was profiled, and TCRdb retains in-frame clones only, with some absent. The sample consists of 30,000 to 40,000 clones, 94% of them appearing once. Trimming stripped 0 bases from V and 5 bases from J, with 6 bases between. Germline loops: CDR1 SGHTA, CDR2 FQGNSA. The length of the CDR3 is 13 residues. The data were obtained in a study of graft-versus-host responses after intestinal transplantation. In the study overall: Multivisceral, liver-intestinal, or isolated intestinal transplants were received by the recipients. Following induction with anti-thymocyte globulin, all recipients were given tacrolimus and steroids for approximately 3 years. Findings and caveats of the study: The marrow of recipients harbored GvH clones, and ileum or blood showed some of them first.

The TCR comes from a human donor who was the organ donor for an intestinal transplant. The input for sequencing was unstimulated CD4+ T cells sorted from spleen or lymph node cells, taken before transplant. This rearrangement joins TRBV7-2 to TRBJ2-3; the D gene is possibly TRBD2 (5 bases). The CDR3 sequence is CASSLAGRDTQYF. The CDR3 DNA reads as TGTGCCAGCAGCTTAGCAGGGAGAGATACGCAGTATTTT.